This T cell receptor (beta chain) was captured in a study of OX40 agonist ivuxolimab in advanced cancers. The CDR3 loop spans 12 amino acids. V was pared by 6 bases and J by 14 bases, with 14 bases between. Germline V gene data show CDR1 as MDHEN and CDR2 as SYDVKM. The table came from immunoSEQ multiplex PCR; TCRdb's copy has only in-frame clones and leaves some out. The data show approximately 74,000 clones, around 82% seen once. Only one count was recorded for this clone. The source material was CD4+ or CD8+ T cells sorted from blood, sampled in a trial of the OX40 agonist ivuxolimab. V is TRBV28 and J is TRBJ1-6; no reliable D call. The source is an adult with an advanced solid tumor such as melanoma, head and neck, liver or kidney cancer. CDR3 in DNA: TGTGCCAGCAGCCAAATCTCTTCGGCCCTCCACTTT. Translated, it gives CASSQISSALHF.